This section outlines one T cell receptor (beta chain) sequence together with its context. The CDR3 length is 14 residues. Germline V CDR1 and CDR2: SGHVS, FQNEAQ. Trimming left V 1 base short and J 3 bases short, with 9 bases between. The record originates from a study of blood T cell repertoires in COVID-19. Study-level background: Samples came from the United States, Italy and Spain, spanning acute and convalescent COVID-19. T cells, B-cell-depleted T cells, or PBMCs provided the cDNA or gDNA that served as material.

As processed by the authors: By means of reference gene primer amplification, nucleated cell counts were estimated. Generated by immunoSEQ multiplex PCR, the TCRdb table keeps only in-frame clones and is missing some. The V and J calls and the clone size are those of that table, but D and trimming were determined from the DNA. The sample comprises 130,000 to 150,000 clones, roughly 84% of which are singletons, and about 40% rests with the top ten. The sequencing sample was made of peripheral blood. The chain uses TRBV7-8 and TRBJ1-2, with D maybe TRBD1 (5 bases). This sequence was found in a human donor in a cohort sampled during active COVID-19. CDR3 sequence: CASSLEARDYGYTF. The CDR3 bases are TGTGCCAGCAGCTTAGAAGCCAGGGACTATGGCTACACCTTC.